The 18 T cell receptor beta chains listed next were all sequenced from one sample in a study of CD8+CD57+ T cells in acquired aplastic anemia. For CDR3 and TCR beta VDJ profiling, genomic DNA was the template used. In TCRdb, the reads were re-called with MiXCR into one record per CDR3 protein. The profile covers about 71,000 distinct CDR3 sequences, with roughly 50% appearing a single time and around 8% taken by the ten largest. Material: sorted CD4+, CD8+, or CD8+CD57+ T cells (not recorded which) from PBMCs. These receptors were collected from a human donor in good health, serving as a control.

The chain combines TRBV2 with TRBJ2-7, with unresolved D. Trimming took 4 bases from V and 10 from J, leaving 14 bases between them. CDR3 size: 12 residues. Germline CDR1 and CDR2: SNHLY and FYNNEI. CDR3 DNA sequence: TGTGCCAGCAGTGGGACCCTTGCGGCCCAGTACTTC. Residues: CASSGTLAAQYF.

V gene TRBV15 combines with J gene TRBJ2-7, with 8 bases identical to TRBD2. The germline V gene has CDR1 LNHNV and CDR2 YYDKDF (reference sequence). V lost 5 bases, J lost 2 bases, and 11 bases stayed unmatched. The CDR3 covers 16 residues. CDR3 amino acids: CATSGPLAGLPYEQYF. CDR3 DNA: TGTGCCACCAGCGGACCTCTAGCGGGCCTCCCCTACGAGCAGTACTTC.

The chain carries TRBV24-1 and TRBJ2-7; 9 bases are shared with TRBD2. V shed 4 bases and J 2 bases; nucleotides not matched to a gene: 5. Looked up from germline, CDR1 is KGHDR and CDR2 is SFDVKD. The CDR3 covers 15 residues. The chain's CDR3 is CATSDPIAGAYEQYF. In nucleotides, the CDR3 is TGTGCCACCAGTGACCCAATAGCGGGGGCCTACGAGCAGTACTTC.

This rearrangement joins TRBV29-1 to TRBJ1-3; 8 bases map to TRBD1. The J segment lost 1 base and the V segment lost 4 bases, leaving 9 bases of the junction unmatched. From germline, CDR1 is SQVTM and CDR2 ANQGSEA. The CDR3 runs to 16 residues. The CDR3 nucleotides read TGCAGCGTTGCGGGCCGAACAGGGGGTTCTGGAAACACCATATATTTT. Translating it yields CSVAGRTGGSGNTIYF.

This clonotype was picked up many times. This sequence joins TRBV4-2 and TRBJ1-1; 7 nucleotides align to TRBD1. The CDR3 consists of 17 residues. Germline lookup yields CDR1 LGHNA and CDR2 YNFKEQ. Trimming at V came to 2 bases and at J to 7 bases, leaving 16 bases not matched to a gene. CDR3 loop: CASSQYPPTGTEVEAFF. CDR3 DNA: TGTGCCAGCAGCCAATACCCCCCGACAGGGACCGAAGTTGAAGCTTTCTTT.

This clonotype was found many times. V and J are TRBV6-1 and TRBJ2-7; 7 nucleotides agree with TRBD1. The CDR3 has 12 amino acids. The V gene end was trimmed by 7 bases and the J gene end by 3 bases; junction bases not matched to a gene: 3. Looked up from germline, CDR1 is MNHNS and CDR2 is SASEGT. The chain's CDR3 is CASMNRGYEQYF. CDR3 nucleotide sequence: TGTGCCAGCATGAACAGGGGCTACGAGCAGTACTTC.

About this clonotype itself: A read error may account for a junction end that differs from germline. This sequence joins TRBV20-1 and TRBJ1-1; no clear D. The CDR3 length is 15 residues. CDR1 and CDR2 (germline): DFQATT, SNEGSKA (reference sequence). The CDR3 bases are TGCAGCGCTACCACCTCGTCGGGGATGAACACTGAGGCTTTCTTT. Translated, it gives CSATTSSGMNTEAFF.

This clonotype was found many times. The rearrangement uses TRBV7-2 and TRBJ2-1; weak D call: TRBD2 (6 bases). CDR3 length: 14 amino acids. The ends were cut back, 3 bases at V and 5 bases at J, with 11 bases in the middle. CDR1 SGHTA and CDR2 FQGNSA come from the germline V gene. Here the CDR3 DNA reads TGTGCCAGCAGCTTCGGCGGGGCGCACAATGAGCAGTTCTTC. Translating gives CASSFGGAHNEQFF.

There are many counts of this clonotype. The rearrangement uses TRBV9 and TRBJ2-2; D gene ambiguous. The V and J ends lost 3 bases and 5 bases respectively, with 11 bases between them. From germline, CDR1 is SGDLS and CDR2 YYNGEE. CDR3 length equals 14 residues. The CDR3 nucleotides read TGTGCCAGCAGCGCTTACGCGGAAACCGGGGAGCTGTTTTTT. This sequence encodes CASSAYAETGELFF.

This chain connects TRBV5-1 to TRBJ2-7; 7 nucleotides match TRBD1. Germline V gene data show CDR1 as SGHRS and CDR2 as YFSETQ. The length of the CDR3 is 15 residues. The ends lost 2 bases at V and 6 bases at J; junction bases unmatched: 11. The CDR3 spells CASSFLEGAAGEQYF. The CDR3 DNA sequence: TGCGCCAGCAGCTTCCTAGAGGGGGCGGCTGGCGAGCAGTACTTC.

The V and J genes are TRBV10-3 and TRBJ1-6, with 8 positions matching TRBD1. From germline, CDR1 is ENHRY and CDR2 SYGVKD. This CDR3 contains 15 residues. V shed 6 bases, J shed 5 bases, and the junction held 6 bases outside the gene matches. In nucleotides, the CDR3 is TGTGCCATCAGGACCTCGGGACAGGATAATTCACCCCTCCACTTT. It is translated as CAIRTSGQDNSPLHF.

The rearrangement links TRBV29-1 to TRBJ2-5, with 11 nucleotides matching TRBD2. CDR1 is SQVTM and CDR2 is ANQGSEA in the germline V gene. The V gene end was trimmed by 3 bases and the J gene end by 3 bases; junction bases not matched to a gene: 6. The CDR3 spans 15 residues. The CDR3 spells CSVDRLAGRKETQYF. For the CDR3, the DNA is TGCAGCGTTGATAGACTAGCGGGAAGAAAAGAGACCCAGTACTTC.

The table lists this clonotype with many counts. This chain links TRBV2 with TRBJ1-5; D is uncertain. This CDR3 is 12 amino acids long. V was trimmed by 5 bases and J by 3 bases, leaving 5 bases between them. Germline V gene lookup returns CDR1 SNHLY and CDR2 FYNNEI. CDR3 nucleotides: TGTGCCAGCAGTAACAACAATCAGCCCCAGCATTTT. This gives the protein CASSNNNQPQHF.

The CDR3 is CASSVGTVPEKLFF. The CDR3 bases are TGTGCCAGCAGTGTTGGGACTGTCCCTGAAAAACTGTTTTTT. V usage is TRBV2 and J usage is TRBJ1-4, with D possibly TRBD1 on 5 matching bases. V was trimmed by 4 bases and J by 7 bases, leaving 13 bases between them. The CDR3 has 14 amino acids. Germline V gene sequence: CDR1 SNHLY, CDR2 FYNNEI.

The genes are TRBV7-6 and TRBJ1-6; no definite D call. The CDR3 runs to 15 residues. Germline V gene lookup returns CDR1 SGHVS and CDR2 FNYEAQ. Trimming took 5 bases from V and 10 from J, leaving 18 bases between them. The CDR3 region has the DNA TGTGCCAGCAGCCGGGAGAGGGCCGGCGGATCACCCCTCCACTTT. Its protein is CASSRERAGGSPLHF.

The V gene is TRBV20-1, the J gene TRBJ2-5; TRBD1 might be the D (6 bases). The CDR3 sequence is 13 residues long. Germline CDR1 and CDR2: DFQATT and SNEGSKA (reference sequence). The ends were cut back, 3 bases at V and 6 bases at J, with 14 bases in the middle. CDR3 nucleotides: TGCAGTGCTAGCCAAAGAGGGGGACAGACCCAGTACTTC. Protein sequence: CSASQRGGQTQYF.

In DNA form, the CDR3 reads TGTGCCAGGGGCGGGGGACTAGCTGGCCACGAGCAGTACTTC. Its translation is CARGGGLAGHEQYF. V usage is TRBV2 and J usage is TRBJ2-7, with 9 bases matching TRBD2. Germline CDR1 is SNHLY and CDR2 is FYNNEI. V was clipped by 9 bases and J by 5 bases; unmatched bases: 11. The CDR3 has 14 amino acids.

The gene calls are TRBV7-3 and TRBJ2-3; 7 nucleotides agree with TRBD1. Per germline, CDR1 SGHTA and CDR2 FQGTGA. V trimming: 1 base; J trimming: 0 bases; junction bases outside the gene matches: 4. The CDR3 totals 16 residues. Here the CDR3 reads CASSLSGQDSTDTQYF. CDR3 nucleotides: TGTGCCAGCAGCTTAAGCGGACAGGACAGCACAGATACGCAGTATTTT.